The entry below gives a single T cell receptor beta chain sequence along with its context. CDR1 is SGHVS, CDR2 FNYEAQ, per germline. Trimming cost V 5 bases and J 4 bases; bases outside gene matches: 11. This CDR3 region has 16 residues. The data are from a study of shared T cell receptors in the human thymus. Profiled with immunoSEQ multiplex PCR; TCRdb holds only in-frame clones, not every one. The sample carries some 760,000 clones, 80% to 90% recorded once. Another study also made use of these data, one on human thymus T cells. That publication notes: Gene usage (both V and J) appeared biased in thymic and blood repertoires.

The TCR sequence derives from a girl less than two years old with a congenital heart defect. The rearrangement joins TRBV7-6 to TRBJ1-5, with 7 nucleotides matching TRBD1. Material for sequencing was thymocytes. The CDR3 spells CASSPQGTSRNQPQHF. For the CDR3, the DNA is TGTGCCAGCAGCCCACAGGGGACAAGTAGGAATCAGCCCCAGCATTTT.